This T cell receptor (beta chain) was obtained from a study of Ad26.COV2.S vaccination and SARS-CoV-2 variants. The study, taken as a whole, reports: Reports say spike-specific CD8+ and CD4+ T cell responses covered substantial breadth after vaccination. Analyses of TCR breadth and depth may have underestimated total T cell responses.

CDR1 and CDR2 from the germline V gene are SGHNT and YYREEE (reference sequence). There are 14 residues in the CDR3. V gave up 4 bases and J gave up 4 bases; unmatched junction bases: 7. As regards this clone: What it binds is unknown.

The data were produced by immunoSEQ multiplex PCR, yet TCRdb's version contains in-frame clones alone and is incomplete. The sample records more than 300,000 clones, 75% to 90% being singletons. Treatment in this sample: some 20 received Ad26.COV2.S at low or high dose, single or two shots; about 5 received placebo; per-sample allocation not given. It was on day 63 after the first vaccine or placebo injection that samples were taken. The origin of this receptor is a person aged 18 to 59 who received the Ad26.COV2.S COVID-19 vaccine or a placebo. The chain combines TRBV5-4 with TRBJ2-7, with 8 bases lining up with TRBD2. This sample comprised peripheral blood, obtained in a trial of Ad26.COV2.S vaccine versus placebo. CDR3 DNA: TGTGCCAGCAGCGCGGGACTAGTAGGTTACGAGCAGTACTTC. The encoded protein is CASSAGLVGYEQYF.